Following are 9 T cell receptor beta chains from one sample sequenced in a study of T cells after yellow fever vaccination. TCRdb fed the 5' RACE reads into MiXCR, producing one record per CDR3 protein. The table lists 310,000 or so distinct CDR3 sequences, around 6.8% of them singletons, with roughly a sixth in the top ten. The source material was PBMCs, sampled roughly seven weeks after the first yellow fever vaccination. Source of these receptors: a man between 18 and 29 years old who received the YFV17D yellow fever vaccine.

This clonotype has at least ten counts. The chain has TRBV20-1 and TRBJ2-5, with a weak D call TRBD2 (7 bases). Trimming cost V 8 bases and J 4 bases, with 14 bases left between them. This CDR3 is 12 amino acids long. The germline gives CDR1 DFQATT, CDR2 SNEGSKA (reference sequence). CDR3 sequence reads: CSPKGGGETQYF. As DNA, the CDR3 is TGCAGTCCCAAAGGGGGGGGAGAGACCCAGTACTTC.

The sample holds many counts of this clonotype. The chain combines TRBV5-6 with TRBJ2-2; D gene unclear. Trimming took 2 bases from V and 2 from J, leaving 7 bases between them. Germline loops: CDR1 SGHDT, CDR2 YYEEEE. The CDR3 runs 14 residues. The CDR3 sequence is CASSLGPNTGELFF. The CDR3 bases are TGTGCCAGCAGCTTAGGGCCCAACACCGGGGAGCTGTTTTTT.

In its sample, this clonotype was seen a few times. J is TRBJ1-2 and V is TRBV5-5; the match to TRBD1 covers 8 bases. Germline CDR1 reads SGHKS; CDR2 reads YYEKEE (reference sequence). This CDR3 region has 13 residues. Unmatched junction bases numbered 2, after V lost 0 bases and J lost 7 bases. Written as DNA, the CDR3 is TGTGCCAGCAGCTTGGAGGACAGGGTTGGCTACACCTTC. It encodes CASSLEDRVGYTF.

The rearrangement uses TRBV7-2 and TRBJ1-4; D not resolved. With 3 bases removed from V and 2 bases from J, the gap between germline ends came to 7 bases. CDR1 is SGHTA, CDR2 FQGNSA, per germline. CDR3 length equals 14 residues. The chain's CDR3 is CASSFGSTNEKLFF. The CDR3 coding sequence is TGTGCCAGCAGCTTCGGGTCCACTAATGAAAAACTGTTTTTT.

This clonotype has a handful of counts. The chain couples TRBV5-5 to TRBJ2-5; 13 nucleotides agree with TRBD2. Trimming removed 4 bases from V and 5 bases from J; junction bases left unmatched: 8. CDR3 size: 16 residues. CDR1 and CDR2 (germline): SGHKS, YYEKEE (reference sequence). CDR3 loop: CASSIGLAGAGETQYF. CDR3 in DNA: TGTGCCAGCAGCATTGGACTAGCGGGGGCTGGGGAGACCCAGTACTTC.

This clonotype has a handful of counts. CDR3 sequence (DNA): TGTGCCAGCAGCTTAAGGACGGCATGGGGGGCCAACGTCCTGACTTTC. It specifies CASSLRTAWGANVLTF. The chain has TRBV7-6 and TRBJ2-6; D not resolved. V was clipped by 2 bases and J by 4 bases, with 12 bases between them. CDR3 length: 16 amino acids. Germline lookup yields CDR1 SGHVS and CDR2 FNYEAQ.

This clonotype was observed many times. The chain carries TRBV10-3 and TRBJ2-3, with TRBD2 matching 11 bases. From germline, CDR1 is ENHRY and CDR2 SYGVKD. The CDR3 is 17 residues long. V dropped 9 bases and J dropped 0; count of bases not matched to a gene: 11. CDR3 amino acids: CAISFSGLAASTDTQYF. The DNA for the CDR3 is TGTGCCATTTCTTTTTCGGGACTAGCGGCTAGCACAGATACGCAGTATTTT.

This chain connects TRBV20-1 to TRBJ2-5; 14 bases line up with TRBD2. The CDR3 is 17 amino acids. V was pared by 4 bases and J by 7 bases, with 14 bases of the junction left unmatched. Germline CDR1 and CDR2: DFQATT and SNEGSKA (reference sequence). The CDR3 loop reads CSAIAPGGLAGGGTQYF. CDR3 DNA sequence: TGCAGTGCTATCGCCCCCGGAGGACTAGCGGGGGGTGGGACCCAGTACTTC.

This clonotype was seen a handful of times. The chain combines TRBV5-1 with TRBJ1-2; D ambiguous. V shed 5 bases and J shed 8 bases, with 16 bases lying between them. Germline V gene data show CDR1 as SGHRS and CDR2 as YFSETQ. This CDR3 is 13 amino acids long. DNA for the CDR3: TGCGCCAGCAGGGTGGGCATGGGTTCCGGCTACACCTTC. Encoded protein: CASRVGMGSGYTF.